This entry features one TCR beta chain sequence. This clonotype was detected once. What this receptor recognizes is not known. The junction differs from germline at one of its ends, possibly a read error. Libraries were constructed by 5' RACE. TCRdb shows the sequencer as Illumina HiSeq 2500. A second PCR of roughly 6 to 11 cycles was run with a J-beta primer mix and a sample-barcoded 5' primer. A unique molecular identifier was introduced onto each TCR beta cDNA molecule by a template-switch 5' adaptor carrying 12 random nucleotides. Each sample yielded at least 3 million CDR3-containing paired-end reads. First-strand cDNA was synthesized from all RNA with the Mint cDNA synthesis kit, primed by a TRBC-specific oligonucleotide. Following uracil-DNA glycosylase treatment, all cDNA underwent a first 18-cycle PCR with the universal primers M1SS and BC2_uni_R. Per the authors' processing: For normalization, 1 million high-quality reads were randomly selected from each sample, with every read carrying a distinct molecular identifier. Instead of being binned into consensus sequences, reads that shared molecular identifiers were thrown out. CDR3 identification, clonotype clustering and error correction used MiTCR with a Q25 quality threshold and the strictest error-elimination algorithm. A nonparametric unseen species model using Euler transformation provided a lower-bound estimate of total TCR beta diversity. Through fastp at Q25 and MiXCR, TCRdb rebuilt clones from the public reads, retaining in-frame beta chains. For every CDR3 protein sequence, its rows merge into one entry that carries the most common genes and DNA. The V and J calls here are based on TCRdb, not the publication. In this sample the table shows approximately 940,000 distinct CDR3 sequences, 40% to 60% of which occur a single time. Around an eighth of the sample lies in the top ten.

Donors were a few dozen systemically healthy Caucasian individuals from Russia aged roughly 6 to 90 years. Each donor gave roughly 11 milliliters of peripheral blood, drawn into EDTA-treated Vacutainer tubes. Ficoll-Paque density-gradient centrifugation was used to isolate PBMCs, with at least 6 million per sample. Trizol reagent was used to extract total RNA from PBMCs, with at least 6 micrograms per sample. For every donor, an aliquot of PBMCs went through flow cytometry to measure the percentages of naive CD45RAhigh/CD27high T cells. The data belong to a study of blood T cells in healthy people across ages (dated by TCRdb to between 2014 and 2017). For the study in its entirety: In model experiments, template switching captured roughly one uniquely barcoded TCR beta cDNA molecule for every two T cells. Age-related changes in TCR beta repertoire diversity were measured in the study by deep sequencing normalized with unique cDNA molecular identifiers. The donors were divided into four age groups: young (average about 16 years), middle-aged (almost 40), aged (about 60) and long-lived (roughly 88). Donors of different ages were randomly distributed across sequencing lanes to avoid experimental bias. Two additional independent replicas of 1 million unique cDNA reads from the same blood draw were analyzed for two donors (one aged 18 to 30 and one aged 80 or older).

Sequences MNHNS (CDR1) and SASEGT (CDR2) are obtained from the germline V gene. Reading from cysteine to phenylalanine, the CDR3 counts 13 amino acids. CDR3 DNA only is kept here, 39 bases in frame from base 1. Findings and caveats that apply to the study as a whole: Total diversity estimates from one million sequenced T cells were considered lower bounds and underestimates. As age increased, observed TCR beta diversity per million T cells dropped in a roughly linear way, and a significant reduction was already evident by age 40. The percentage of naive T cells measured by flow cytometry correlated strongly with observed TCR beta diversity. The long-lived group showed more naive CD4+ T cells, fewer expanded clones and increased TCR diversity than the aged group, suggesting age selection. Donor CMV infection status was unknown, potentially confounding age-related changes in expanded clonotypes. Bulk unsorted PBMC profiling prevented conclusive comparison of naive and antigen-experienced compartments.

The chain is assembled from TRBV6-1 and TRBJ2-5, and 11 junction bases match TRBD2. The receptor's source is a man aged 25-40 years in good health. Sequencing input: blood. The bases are TGTGCCAACAAAACGGGACTAGCGGAGAACCAGTACTTC. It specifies CANKTGLAENQYF.